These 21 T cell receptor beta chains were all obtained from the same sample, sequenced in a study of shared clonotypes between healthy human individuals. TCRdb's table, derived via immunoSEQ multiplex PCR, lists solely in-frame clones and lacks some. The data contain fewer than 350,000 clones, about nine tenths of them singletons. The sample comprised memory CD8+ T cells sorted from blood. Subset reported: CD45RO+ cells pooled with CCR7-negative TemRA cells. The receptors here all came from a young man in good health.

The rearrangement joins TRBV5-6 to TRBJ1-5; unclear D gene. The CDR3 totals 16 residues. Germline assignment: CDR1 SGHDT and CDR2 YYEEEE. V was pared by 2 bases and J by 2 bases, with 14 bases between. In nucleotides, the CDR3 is TGTGCCAGCAGCTTTCGGCGAGGGCGCCGCAATCAGCCCCAGCATTTT. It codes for CASSFRRGRRNQPQHF.

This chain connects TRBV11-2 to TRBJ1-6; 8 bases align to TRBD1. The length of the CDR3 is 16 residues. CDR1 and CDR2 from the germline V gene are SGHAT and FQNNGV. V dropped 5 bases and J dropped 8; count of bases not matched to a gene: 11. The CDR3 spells CASSPRGPGGDSPLHF. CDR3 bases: TGTGCCAGCAGCCCGAGGGGCCCAGGGGGCGATTCACCCCTCCACTTT.

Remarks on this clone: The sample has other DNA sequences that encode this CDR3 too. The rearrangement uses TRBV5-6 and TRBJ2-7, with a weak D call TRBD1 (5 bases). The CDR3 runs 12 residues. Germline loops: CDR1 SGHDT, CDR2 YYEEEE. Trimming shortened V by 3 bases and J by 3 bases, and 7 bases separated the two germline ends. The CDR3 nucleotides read TGTGCCAGCAGCTCTCAGGGCTACGAGCAGTACTTC. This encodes CASSSQGYEQYF.

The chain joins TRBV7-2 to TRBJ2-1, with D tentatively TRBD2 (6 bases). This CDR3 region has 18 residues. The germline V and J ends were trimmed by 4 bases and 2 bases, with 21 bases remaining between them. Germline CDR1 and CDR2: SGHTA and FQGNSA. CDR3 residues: CASSSWLVGGKTYNEQFF. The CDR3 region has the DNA TGTGCCAGCAGCTCGTGGTTGGTTGGAGGGAAAACCTACAATGAGCAGTTCTTC.

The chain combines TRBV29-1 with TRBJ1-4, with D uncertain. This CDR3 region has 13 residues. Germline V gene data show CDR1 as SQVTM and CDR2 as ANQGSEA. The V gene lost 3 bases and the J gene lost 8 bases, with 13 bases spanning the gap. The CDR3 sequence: CSVETGLGEKLFF. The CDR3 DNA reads TGCAGCGTTGAGACGGGATTGGGGGAAAAACTGTTTTTT.

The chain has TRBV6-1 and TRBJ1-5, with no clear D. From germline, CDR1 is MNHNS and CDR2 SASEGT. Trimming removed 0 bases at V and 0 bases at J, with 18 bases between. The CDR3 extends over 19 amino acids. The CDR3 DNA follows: TGTGCCAGCAGTGAAGCGCTAGGGAAGGTCCGATATAGCAATCAGCCCCAGCATTTT. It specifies CASSEALGKVRYSNQPQHF.

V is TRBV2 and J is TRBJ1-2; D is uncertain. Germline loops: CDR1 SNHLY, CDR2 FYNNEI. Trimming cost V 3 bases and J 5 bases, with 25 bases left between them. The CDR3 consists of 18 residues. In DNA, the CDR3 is TGTGCCAGCAGTGACTCCACCGAGGCGGGGAGCGGAGGTTATGGCTACACCTTC. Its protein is CASSDSTEAGSGGYGYTF.

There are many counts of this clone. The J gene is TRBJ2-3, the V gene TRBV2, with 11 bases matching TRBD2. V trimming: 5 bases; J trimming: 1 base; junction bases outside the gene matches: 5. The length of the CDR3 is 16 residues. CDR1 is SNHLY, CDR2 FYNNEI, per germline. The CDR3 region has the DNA TGTGCCAGCAGTATACTAGCGGGAGTCGGCACAGATACGCAGTATTTT. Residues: CASSILAGVGTDTQYF.

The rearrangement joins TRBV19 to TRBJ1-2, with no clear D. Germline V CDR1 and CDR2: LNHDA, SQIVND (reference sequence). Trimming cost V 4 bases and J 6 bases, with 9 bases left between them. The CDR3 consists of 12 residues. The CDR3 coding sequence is TGTGCCAGTAGTACCCACGGGGATGGCTACACCTTC. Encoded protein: CASSTHGDGYTF.

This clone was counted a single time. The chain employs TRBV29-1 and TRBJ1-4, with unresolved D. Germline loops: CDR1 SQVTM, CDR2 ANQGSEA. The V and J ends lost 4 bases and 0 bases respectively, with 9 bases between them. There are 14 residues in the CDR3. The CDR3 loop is CSVGAYATNEKLFF. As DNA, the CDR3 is TGCAGCGTTGGGGCCTATGCAACTAATGAAAAACTGTTTTTT.

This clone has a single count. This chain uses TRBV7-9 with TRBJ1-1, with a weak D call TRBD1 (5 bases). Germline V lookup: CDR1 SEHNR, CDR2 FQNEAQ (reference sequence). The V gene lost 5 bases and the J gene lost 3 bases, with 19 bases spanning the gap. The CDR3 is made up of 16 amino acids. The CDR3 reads CASSPIPGPLDTEAFF. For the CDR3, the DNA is TGTGCCAGCAGCCCTATCCCGGGACCCCTTGACACTGAAGCTTTCTTT.

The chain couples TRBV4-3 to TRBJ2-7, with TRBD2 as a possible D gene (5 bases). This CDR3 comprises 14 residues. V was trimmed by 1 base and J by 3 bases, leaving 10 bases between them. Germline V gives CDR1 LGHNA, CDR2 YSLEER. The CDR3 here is CASSQAGSGYEQYF. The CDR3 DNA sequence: TGCGCCAGCAGCCAAGCGGGAAGCGGCTACGAGCAGTACTTC.

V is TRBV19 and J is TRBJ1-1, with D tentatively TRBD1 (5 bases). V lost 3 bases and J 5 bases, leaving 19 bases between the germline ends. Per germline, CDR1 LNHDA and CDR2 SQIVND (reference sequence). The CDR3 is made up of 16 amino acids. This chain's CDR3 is CASSIGALGLRTEAFF. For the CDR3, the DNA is TGTGCCAGTAGTATCGGGGCTCTCGGCCTGAGGACTGAAGCTTTCTTT.

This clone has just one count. The CDR3 spells CASSYSAVLPGYEQYF. CDR3 DNA sequence: TGTGCCAGCAGTTACTCGGCGGTCCTCCCCGGCTACGAGCAGTACTTC. The chain couples TRBV6-6 to TRBJ2-7; no clear D. Germline V gene lookup returns CDR1 MNHNY and CDR2 SVGAGI (reference sequence). The CDR3 sequence is 16 residues long. The ends were cut back, 0 bases at V and 3 bases at J, with 15 bases in the middle.

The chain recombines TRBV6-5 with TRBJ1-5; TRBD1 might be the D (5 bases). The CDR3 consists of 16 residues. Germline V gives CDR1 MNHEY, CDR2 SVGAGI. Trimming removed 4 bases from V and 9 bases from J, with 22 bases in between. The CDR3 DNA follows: TGTGCCAGCAGTTCCACCGGGACGGACGGGGGTTCGCCCCAGCATTTT. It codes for CASSSTGTDGGSPQHF.

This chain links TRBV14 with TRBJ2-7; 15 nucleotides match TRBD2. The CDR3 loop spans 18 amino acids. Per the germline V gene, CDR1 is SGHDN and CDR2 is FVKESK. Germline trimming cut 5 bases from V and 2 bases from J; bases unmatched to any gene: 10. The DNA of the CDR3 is TGTGCCAGCAGCGAGTCCGGGACTAGCGGGAGGCTACCCTACGAGCAGTACTTC. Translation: CASSESGTSGRLPYEQYF.

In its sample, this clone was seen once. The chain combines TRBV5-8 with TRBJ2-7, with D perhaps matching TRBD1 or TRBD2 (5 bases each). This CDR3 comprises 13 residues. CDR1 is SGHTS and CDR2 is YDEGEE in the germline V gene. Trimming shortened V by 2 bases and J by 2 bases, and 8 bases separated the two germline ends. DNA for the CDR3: TGTGCCAGCAGCTTCGGGGCCACCTACGAGCAGTACTTC. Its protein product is CASSFGATYEQYF. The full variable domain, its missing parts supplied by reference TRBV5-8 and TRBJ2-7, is EAGVTQSPTHLIKTRGQQATLRCSPISGHTSVYWYQQALGLGLQFLLWYDEGEERNRGNFPPRFSGRQFPNYSSELNVNALELEDSALYLCASSFGATYEQYFGPGTRLTVT.

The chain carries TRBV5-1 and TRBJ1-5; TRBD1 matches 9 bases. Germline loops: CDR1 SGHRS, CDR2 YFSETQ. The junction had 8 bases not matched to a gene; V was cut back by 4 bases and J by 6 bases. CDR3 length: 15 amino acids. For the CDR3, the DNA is TGCGCCAGCAGCGGCGACAGGGGGTCGGGTCAGCCCCAGCATTTT. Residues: CASSGDRGSGQPQHF. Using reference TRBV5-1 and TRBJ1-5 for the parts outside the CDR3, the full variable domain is KAGVTQTPRYLIKTRGQQVTLSCSPISGHRSVSWYQQTPGQGLQFLFEYFSETQRNKGNFPGRFSGRQFSNSRSEMNVSTLELGDSALYLCASSGDRGSGQPQHFGDGTRLSIL.

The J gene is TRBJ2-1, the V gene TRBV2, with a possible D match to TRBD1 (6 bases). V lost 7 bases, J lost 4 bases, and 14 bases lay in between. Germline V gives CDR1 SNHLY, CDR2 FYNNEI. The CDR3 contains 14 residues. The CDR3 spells CASNLGGPYNEQFF. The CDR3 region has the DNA TGTGCCAGCAACCTTGGGGGCCCATACAATGAGCAGTTCTTC.

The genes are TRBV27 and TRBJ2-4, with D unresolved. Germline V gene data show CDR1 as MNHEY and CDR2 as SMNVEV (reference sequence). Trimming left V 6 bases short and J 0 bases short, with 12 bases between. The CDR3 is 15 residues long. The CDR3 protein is CASSHPKEAKNIQYF. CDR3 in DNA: TGTGCCAGCAGCCACCCCAAGGAAGCCAAAAACATTCAGTACTTC.

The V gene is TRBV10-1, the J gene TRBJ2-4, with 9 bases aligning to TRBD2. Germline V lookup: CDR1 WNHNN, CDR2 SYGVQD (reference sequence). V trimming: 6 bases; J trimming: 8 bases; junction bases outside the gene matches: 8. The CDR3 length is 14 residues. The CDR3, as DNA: TGCGCCAGCAGCCCGACTAGCGGAGGGGACATTCAGTACTTC. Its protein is CASSPTSGGDIQYF.